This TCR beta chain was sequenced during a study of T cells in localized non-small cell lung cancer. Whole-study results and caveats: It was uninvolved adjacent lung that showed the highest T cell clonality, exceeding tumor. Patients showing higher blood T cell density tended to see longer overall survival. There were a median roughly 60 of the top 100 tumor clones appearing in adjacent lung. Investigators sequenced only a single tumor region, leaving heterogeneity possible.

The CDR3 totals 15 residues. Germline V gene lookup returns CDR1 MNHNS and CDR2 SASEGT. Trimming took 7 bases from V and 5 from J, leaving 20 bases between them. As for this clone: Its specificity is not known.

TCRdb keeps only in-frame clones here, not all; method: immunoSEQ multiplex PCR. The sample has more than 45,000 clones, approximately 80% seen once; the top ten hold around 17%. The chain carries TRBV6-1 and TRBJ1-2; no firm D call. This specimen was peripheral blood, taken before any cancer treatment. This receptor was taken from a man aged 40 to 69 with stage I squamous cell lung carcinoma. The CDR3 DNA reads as TGTGCCAGCATTTTAGGTACGAGGCTGGGGTATGGCTACACCTTC. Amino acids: CASILGTRLGYGYTF.